This T cell receptor (beta chain) was captured in a study of T cell responses to AZD1222 COVID-19 vaccine. This clone was counted once. Its antigen is still unknown. Pooled samples include second doses given at about 4 or 12 weeks. General study findings and limits: Spike-spanning, vaccine-associated CD4 TCRs were dominant at 160-218 and 743-854. A mostly white British donor set with more females was recruited, and clonal diversity was possibly underestimated. Once two AZD1222 doses were given, Spike-specific TCR breadth and depth went up.

Trimming removed 1 base from V and 1 base from J, with 9 bases in between. Germline lookup yields CDR1 SGHRS and CDR2 YFSETQ. The CDR3 spans 16 residues. TCRdb's table, derived via immunoSEQ multiplex PCR, lists solely in-frame clones and lacks some. The table has about 54,000 clones, approximately 86% seen once. This chain connects TRBV5-1 to TRBJ2-6, with no clear D. The sequencing used peripheral blood, collected 28 days after the second AZD1222 dose. This TCR was sampled from an adult who received the AZD1222 COVID-19 vaccine. CDR3 DNA sequence: TGCGCCAGCAGCTTGAATTTGGGGTCTGGGGCCAACGTCCTGACTTTC. Translation gives CASSLNLGSGANVLTF. Full variable domain (outside the CDR3, taken from reference TRBV5-1 and TRBJ2-6): KAGVTQTPRYLIKTRGQQVTLSCSPISGHRSVSWYQQTPGQGLQFLFEYFSETQRNKGNFPGRFSGRQFSNSRSEMNVSTLELGDSALYLCASSLNLGSGANVLTFGAGSRLTVL.